Below are 20 T cell receptor beta chains sequenced from a single sample in a study of T cells after yellow fever vaccination. TCRdb called the 5' RACE reads again in MiXCR, with one record for every CDR3 protein. This sample carries 400,000 or so distinct CDR3 sequences, roughly a sixth of them seen once, and the ten largest clones take 18%. Source: PBMCs, taken before the yellow fever booster vaccination. The receptors originated from a man aged 18-30 years who received the YFV17D yellow fever vaccine.

This clonotype is a singleton in its sample. The chain's CDR3 is CASSARETGVQPQHF. The CDR3 DNA is TGTGCCAGCAGTGCCCGTGAGACAGGGGTACAGCCCCAGCATTTT. V usage is TRBV2 and J usage is TRBJ1-5; the match to TRBD1 covers 8 bases. This CDR3 comprises 15 residues. J lost 7 bases, V lost 4 bases, and 9 bases had no gene match. Germline values: CDR1 SNHLY, CDR2 FYNNEI. The full variable domain, with the rest looked up from reference TRBV2 and TRBJ1-5, is EPEVTQTPSHQVTQMGQEVILRCVPISNHLYFYWYRQILGQKVEFLVSFYNNEISEKSEIFDDQFSVERPDGSNFTLKIRSTKLEDSAMYFCASSARETGVQPQHFGDGTRLSIL.

This clonotype was observed a few times. This chain joins TRBV7-3 and TRBJ2-1; 13 bases fit TRBD2. Germline CDR1 and CDR2: SGHTA and FQGTGA. The J segment lost 0 bases and the V segment lost 5 bases, leaving 7 bases of the junction unmatched. The CDR3 extends over 18 amino acids. The DNA for the CDR3 is TGTGCCAGCAGCCCCGGGACTAGCGGGGTGAGCTCCTACAATGAGCAGTTCTTC. As protein: CASSPGTSGVSSYNEQFF. Together with reference TRBV7-3 and TRBJ2-1, the CDR3 gives the full variable domain: GAGVSQTPSNKVTEKGKYVELRCDPISGHTALYWYRQSLGQGPEFLIYFQGTGAADDSGLPNDRFFAVRPEGSVSTLKIQRTERGDSAVYLCASSPGTSGVSSYNEQFFGPGTRLTVL.

The chain has TRBV4-2 and TRBJ1-4, with TRBD1 matching over 7 bases. The CDR3 loop spans 16 amino acids. Germline-derived CDR1 and CDR2 are LGHNA and YNFKEQ. Germline trimming cut 2 bases from V and 8 bases from J; bases unmatched to any gene: 11. CDR3 in DNA: TGTGCCAGCAGCCAACAGGGGGGAAAAGTAAGAGAAAAACTGTTTTTT. Translated, it gives CASSQQGGKVREKLFF.

V and J are TRBV28 and TRBJ1-1; no clear D gene. The CDR3 has 11 amino acids. CDR1 is MDHEN, CDR2 SYDVKM, per germline. V gave up 7 bases and J gave up 5 bases, with 8 bases separating them. This CDR3 is CASNLRTEAFF. The CDR3 DNA sequence: TGTGCCAGCAACCTAAGGACTGAAGCTTTCTTT.

This clonotype was seen a few times. The chain uses TRBV7-2 and TRBJ1-1, with 8 bases fitting TRBD1. CDR1 and CDR2 (germline): SGHTA, FQGNSA. The CDR3 length is 13 residues. J was trimmed by 6 bases and V by 5 bases; bases with no gene match: 5. The CDR3 spells CASSRTGLAEAFF. The CDR3, as DNA: TGTGCCAGCAGCCGGACAGGGCTCGCTGAAGCTTTCTTT.

This sequence joins TRBV20-1 and TRBJ2-3; D is uncertain. The germline V gene encodes CDR1 DFQATT and CDR2 SNEGSKA (reference sequence). The CDR3 is 15 residues long. V was pared by 4 bases and J by 0 bases, with 14 bases between. CDR3 DNA sequence: TGCAGTGCTATAAGTGGGCCCCTTAGCACAGATACGCAGTATTTT. This gives the protein CSAISGPLSTDTQYF.

This clonotype has just a few counts. This chain connects TRBV20-1 to TRBJ2-3; possibly TRBD1 or TRBD2 for D (5 bases each). The CDR3 runs to 11 residues. Trimming stripped 5 bases from V and 10 bases from J, with 13 bases between. Germline V gene sequence: CDR1 DFQATT, CDR2 SNEGSKA (reference sequence). CDR3 protein: CSAPRDLAQYF. CDR3 in DNA: TGCAGTGCTCCGAGGGACCTTGCGCAGTATTTT.

V is TRBV7-3 and J is TRBJ2-3; D is uncertain. The CDR3 contains 16 residues. Trimming took 6 bases from V and 1 from J, leaving 17 bases between them. From germline, CDR1 is SGHTA and CDR2 FQGTGA. In DNA, the CDR3 is TGTGCCAGCAGTCCCAATGGCATCGGGCGCACAGATACGCAGTATTTT. It codes for CASSPNGIGRTDTQYF.

The chain uses TRBV29-1 and TRBJ2-5; TRBD1 aligns across 10 bases. Germline V gives CDR1 SQVTM, CDR2 ANQGSEA. V dropped 2 bases and J dropped 4; count of bases not matched to a gene: 4. The CDR3 consists of 14 residues. The CDR3 DNA reads TGCAGCGTTGAATGGGGACAGGGGCTAGAGACCCAGTACTTC. Protein: CSVEWGQGLETQYF.

This clonotype has more than one count but fewer than ten. The J gene is TRBJ2-2, the V gene TRBV6-2 or TRBV6-3, with 7 nucleotides matching TRBD2. Germline V lookup: CDR1 MNHEY, CDR2 SVGEGT. The CDR3 consists of 16 residues. V was pared by 6 bases and J by 5 bases, with 12 bases of the junction left unmatched. The CDR3, as DNA: TGTGCCAGCAGCACCTCCGGGACTATTTGGACCGGGGAGCTGTTTTTT. Its translation: CASSTSGTIWTGELFF.

This clonotype has only a few counts. The chain employs TRBV5-1 and TRBJ2-3, with 8 nucleotides matching TRBD1. The germline gives CDR1 SGHRS, CDR2 YFSETQ. CDR3 length: 15 amino acids. The J segment lost 6 bases and the V segment lost 0 bases, leaving 6 bases of the junction unmatched. Here the CDR3 DNA reads TGCGCCAGCAGCTTGGTTCAGGGGGCTTTGGATACGCAGTATTTT. Its protein is CASSLVQGALDTQYF.

This clonotype has only a few counts. The rearrangement links TRBV20-1 to TRBJ2-1; 7 bases align to TRBD2. The CDR3 spans 14 residues. The ends lost 3 bases at V and 9 bases at J; junction bases unmatched: 11. CDR1 and CDR2 (germline): DFQATT, SNEGSKA (reference sequence). CDR3 in amino acids: CSASGGTYFGEQFF. As DNA, the CDR3 is TGCAGTGCTAGCGGGGGGACCTATTTTGGTGAGCAGTTCTTC.

V gene TRBV7-6 combines with J gene TRBJ1-6; D ambiguous. Germline CDR1 reads SGHVS; CDR2 reads FNYEAQ. Trimming took off 5 bases at V and 6 bases at J, with 14 bases between the two ends. There are 15 residues in the CDR3. The CDR3 loop reads CASSPIVPPNSPLHF. The CDR3 DNA reads TGTGCCAGCAGCCCGATCGTGCCCCCTAATTCACCCCTCCACTTT. The full variable domain, rest sourced from reference TRBV7-6 and TRBJ1-6, is GAGVSQSPRYKVTKRGQDVALRCDPISGHVSLYWYRQALGQGPEFLTYFNYEAQQDKSGLPNDRFSAERPEGSISTLTIQRTEQRDSAMYRCASSPIVPPNSPLHFGNGTRLTVT.

The gene calls are TRBV6-6 and TRBJ2-1; maybe TRBD2 (5 bases). Germline lookup yields CDR1 MNHNY and CDR2 SVGAGI (reference sequence). There are 13 residues in the CDR3. V was shortened by 4 bases and J by 12 bases, with 16 bases between the two germline ends. CDR3 coding DNA: TGTGCCAGCAGTTTCGTTCCGGGAATGAGGCAGTTCTTC. Residues: CASSFVPGMRQFF.

This CDR3 is CASSQEGRGTDTQYF. The DNA for the CDR3 is TGCGCCAGCAGCCAAGAAGGCCGGGGGACAGATACGCAGTATTTT. The chain combines TRBV4-3 with TRBJ2-3, with a tentative D call TRBD2 (6 bases). The CDR3 extends over 15 amino acids. V shed 0 bases and J shed 3 bases, with 10 bases lying between them. The V gene's germline CDR1 is LGHNA and CDR2 YSLEER.

This chain links TRBV9 with TRBJ1-1, with 7 nucleotides matching TRBD1. This CDR3 contains 17 residues. Looked up from germline, CDR1 is SGDLS and CDR2 is YYNGEE. After removal of 0 bases from V and 0 bases from J, the junction contained 8 bases not matched to a gene. The CDR3 loop reads CASSVGPGQIMNTEAFF. The CDR3 nucleotides read TGTGCCAGCAGCGTAGGCCCGGGACAGATCATGAACACTGAAGCTTTCTTT.

This chain joins TRBV12-3 or TRBV12-4 and TRBJ2-7; D ambiguous. The CDR3 extends over 11 amino acids. V lost 6 bases, J lost 5 bases, and 8 bases lay in between. Here the CDR3 DNA reads TGTGCCAGCAGCACCCAGGACGAGCAGTACTTC. Amino acids: CASSTQDEQYF.

The chain has TRBV10-3 and TRBJ2-5; 8 bases agree with TRBD2. CDR1 ENHRY and CDR2 SYGVKD come from the germline V gene. The V segment lost 10 bases and the J segment 1 base; nucleotides outside the gene matches: 2. The CDR3 totals 12 residues. CDR3 amino acids: CATAGGQETQYF. In DNA, the CDR3 is TGTGCCACCGCGGGGGGCCAAGAGACCCAGTACTTC.

This clonotype turned up a few times. The chain combines TRBV10-3 with TRBJ1-2, with D maybe TRBD1 (6 bases). CDR1 is ENHRY, CDR2 SYGVKD, per germline. The CDR3 is 13 residues long. V was pared by 2 bases and J by 6 bases, with 10 bases between. CDR3 in amino acids: CAISEETGHGYTF. The CDR3 DNA is TGTGCCATCAGTGAGGAGACAGGTCATGGCTACACCTTC.

This chain uses TRBV6-5 with TRBJ2-6; TRBD1 or TRBD2 may be the D gene (5 bases each). This CDR3 is 18 amino acids long. Germline values: CDR1 MNHEY, CDR2 SVGAGI. Trimming removed 7 bases at V and 0 bases at J, with 19 bases between. The CDR3 nucleotides are TGTGCCAGCACCCTCATGGGGGTACATACCTCTGGGGCCAACGTCCTGACTTTC. Amino acids: CASTLMGVHTSGANVLTF.